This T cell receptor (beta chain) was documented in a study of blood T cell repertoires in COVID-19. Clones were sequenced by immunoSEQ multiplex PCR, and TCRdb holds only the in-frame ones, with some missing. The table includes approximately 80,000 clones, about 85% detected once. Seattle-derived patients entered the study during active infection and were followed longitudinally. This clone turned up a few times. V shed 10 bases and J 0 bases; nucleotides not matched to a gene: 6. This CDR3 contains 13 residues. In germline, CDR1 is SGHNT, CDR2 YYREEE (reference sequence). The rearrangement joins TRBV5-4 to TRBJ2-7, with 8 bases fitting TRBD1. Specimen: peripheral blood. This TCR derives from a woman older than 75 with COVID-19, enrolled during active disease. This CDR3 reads CAARQGSSYEQYF. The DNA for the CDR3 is TGTGCCGCACGACAGGGGAGCTCCTACGAGCAGTACTTC.